The present T cell receptor (beta chain) was sequenced within a study of CD8 T cells in Susac syndrome. Turning to this clonotype: The antigen remains undetermined.

Points from the study as a whole: Individuals included in the TCR sequencing and HLA analysis were acknowledged by the study to be relatively few in number.

The V end was cut by 0 bases, the J end by 5 bases, with 23 bases between. Germline CDR1 reads SGHRS; CDR2 reads YFSETQ. The CDR3 has 18 amino acids. An input of about 0.5 to 1 ug of RNA was subjected to reverse transcription using random hexamers. TCRdb called the immunoSEQ multiplex PCR reads again in MiXCR, with one record for every CDR3 protein. The sample lists 150,000 to 200,000 distinct CDR3 sequences; 90% to 95% were seen once. Sequencing of TCR beta drew on CD8+ and CD4+ T cells from blood. Treatment-naive patients with stable or active relapsing-remitting disease served as multiple sclerosis controls.

Sequenced: CD4+ T cells from PBMCs. The chain combines TRBV5-1 with TRBJ1-1; the D gene is possibly TRBD1 (6 bases). The TCR was taken from a human donor with multiple sclerosis. In nucleotides, the CDR3 is TGCGCCAGCAGCTTGGACCCCAGGGGCCCTACATCGGGGACTGAAGCTTTCTTT. It is translated as CASSLDPRGPTSGTEAFF. Based on the CDR3 plus reference TRBV5-1 and TRBJ1-1, the full variable domain is KAGVTQTPRYLIKTRGQQVTLSCSPISGHRSVSWYQQTPGQGLQFLFEYFSETQRNKGNFPGRFSGRQFSNSRSEMNVSTLELGDSALYLCASSLDPRGPTSGTEAFFGQGTRLTVV.